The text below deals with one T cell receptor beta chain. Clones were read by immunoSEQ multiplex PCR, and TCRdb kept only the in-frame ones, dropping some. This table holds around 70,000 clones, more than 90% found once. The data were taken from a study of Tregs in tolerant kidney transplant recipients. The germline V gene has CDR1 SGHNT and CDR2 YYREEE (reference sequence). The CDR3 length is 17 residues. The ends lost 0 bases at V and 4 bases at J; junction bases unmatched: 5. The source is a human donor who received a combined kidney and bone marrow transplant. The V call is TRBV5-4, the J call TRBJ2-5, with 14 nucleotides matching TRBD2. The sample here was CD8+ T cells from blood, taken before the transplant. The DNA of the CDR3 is TGTGCCAGCAGCTTGGCCACGGGACTAGCGGGAGCAGAGACCCAGTACTTC. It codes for CASSLATGLAGAETQYF.